The subject of this entry is one T cell receptor beta chain. Distinct nucleotide sequences in the sample also encode this CDR3. In the original workflow: Estimates of nucleated cell counts were drawn from the amplification of reference gene primers. Only in-frame clones appear in the TCRdb table, and some are missing; sequencing was by immunoSEQ multiplex PCR. The V and J calls and clone size are taken from that table; D and trimming were inferred from the DNA. This sample has approximately 220,000 clones, with about 85% found just once. The sample originates from a study of blood T cell repertoires in COVID-19. For the study at large: The United States, Italy and Spain supplied acute and convalescent COVID-19 samples. PBMCs, B-cell-depleted T cells, or T cells were the source of the cDNA or gDNA that made up the material.

Per germline, CDR1 SGHTA and CDR2 FQGTGA. With 5 bases removed from V and 5 bases from J, the gap between germline ends came to 12 bases. This CDR3 spans 13 amino acids. Sample: peripheral blood. This sequence was found in a middle-aged man with acute or convalescent COVID-19. The V call is TRBV7-3, the J call TRBJ2-5; D not resolved. CDR3 loop: CASSPMRSETQYF. DNA for the CDR3: TGTGCCAGCAGCCCAATGAGGAGCGAGACCCAGTACTTC.